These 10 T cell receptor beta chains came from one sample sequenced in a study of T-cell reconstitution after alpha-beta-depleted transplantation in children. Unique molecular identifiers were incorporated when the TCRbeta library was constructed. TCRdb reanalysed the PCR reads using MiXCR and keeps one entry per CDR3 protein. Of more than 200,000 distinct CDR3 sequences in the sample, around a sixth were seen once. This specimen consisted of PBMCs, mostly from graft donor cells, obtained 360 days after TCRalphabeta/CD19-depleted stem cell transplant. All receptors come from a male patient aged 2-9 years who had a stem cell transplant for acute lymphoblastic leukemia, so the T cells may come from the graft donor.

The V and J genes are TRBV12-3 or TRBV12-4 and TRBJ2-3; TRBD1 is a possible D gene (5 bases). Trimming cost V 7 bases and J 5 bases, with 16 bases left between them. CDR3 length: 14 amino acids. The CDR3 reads CASKLNWGKDTQYF. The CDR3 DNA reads TGTGCCAGCAAACTAAACTGGGGCAAAGATACGCAGTATTTT.

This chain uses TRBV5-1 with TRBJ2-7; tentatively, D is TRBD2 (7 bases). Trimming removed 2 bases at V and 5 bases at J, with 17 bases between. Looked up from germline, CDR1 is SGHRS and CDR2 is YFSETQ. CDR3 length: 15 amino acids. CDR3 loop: CASSFRGDKLDEQYF. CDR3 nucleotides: TGCGCCAGCAGCTTTCGGGGGGACAAACTTGACGAGCAGTACTTC. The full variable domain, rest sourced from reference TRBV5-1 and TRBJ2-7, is KAGVTQTPRYLIKTRGQQVTLSCSPISGHRSVSWYQQTPGQGLQFLFEYFSETQRNKGNFPGRFSGRQFSNSRSEMNVSTLELGDSALYLCASSFRGDKLDEQYFGPGTRLTVT.

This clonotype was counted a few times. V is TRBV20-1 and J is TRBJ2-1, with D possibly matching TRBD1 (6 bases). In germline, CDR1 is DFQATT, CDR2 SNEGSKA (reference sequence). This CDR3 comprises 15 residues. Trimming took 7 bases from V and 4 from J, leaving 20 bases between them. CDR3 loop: CSGWAVQGSYNEQFF. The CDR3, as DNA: TGCAGTGGATGGGCGGTACAGGGATCTTACAATGAGCAGTTCTTC.

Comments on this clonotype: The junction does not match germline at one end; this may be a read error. The CDR3 DNA is TGCGCCAGCAGCTTTAGTCGGGCCGCCCCCCAAAAGACCCAGTACTTC. Encoded protein: CASSFSRAAPQKTQYF. J is TRBJ2-5 and V is TRBV5-1; D is unclear. CDR1 and CDR2 from the germline V gene are SGHRS and YFSETQ. The length of the CDR3 is 16 residues.

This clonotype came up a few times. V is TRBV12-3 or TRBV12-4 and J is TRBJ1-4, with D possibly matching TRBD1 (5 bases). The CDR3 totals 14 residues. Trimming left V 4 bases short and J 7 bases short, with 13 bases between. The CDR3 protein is CASSSGDRLEKLFF. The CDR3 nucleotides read TGTGCCAGCAGTTCCGGAGACAGACTTGAAAAACTGTTTTTT.

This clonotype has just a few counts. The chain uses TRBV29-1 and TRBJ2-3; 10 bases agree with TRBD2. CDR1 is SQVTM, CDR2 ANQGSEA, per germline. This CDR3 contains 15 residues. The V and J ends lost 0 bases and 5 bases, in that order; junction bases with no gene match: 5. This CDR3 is CSVEDTSGKVDTQYF. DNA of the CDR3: TGCAGCGTTGAAGACACTAGCGGGAAGGTAGATACGCAGTATTTT.

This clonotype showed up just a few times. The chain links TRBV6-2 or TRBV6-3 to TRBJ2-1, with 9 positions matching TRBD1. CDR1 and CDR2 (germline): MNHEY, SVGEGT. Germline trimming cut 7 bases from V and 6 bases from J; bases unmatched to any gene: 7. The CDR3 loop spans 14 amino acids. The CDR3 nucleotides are TGTGCCAGCACTTTAGGACAGGGGTCCAATGAGCAGTTCTTC. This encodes CASTLGQGSNEQFF.

The CDR3 loop reads CASSFGTSFDNEQFF. CDR3 nucleotide sequence: TGTGCCAGCAGCTTTGGGACTAGCTTCGACAATGAGCAGTTCTTC. The rearrangement uses TRBV5-5 and TRBJ2-1, with TRBD2 identical over 9 bases. The junction had 5 bases not matched to a gene; V was cut back by 2 bases and J by 5 bases. The CDR3 covers 15 residues. CDR1 SGHKS and CDR2 YYEKEE come from the germline V gene (reference sequence). Complete variable domain (other parts from reference TRBV5-5 and TRBJ2-1): DAGVTQSPTHLIKTRGQQVTLRCSPISGHKSVSWYQQVLGQGPQFIFQYYEKEERGRGNFPDRFSARQFPNYSSELNVNALLLGDSALYLCASSFGTSFDNEQFFGPGTRLTVL.

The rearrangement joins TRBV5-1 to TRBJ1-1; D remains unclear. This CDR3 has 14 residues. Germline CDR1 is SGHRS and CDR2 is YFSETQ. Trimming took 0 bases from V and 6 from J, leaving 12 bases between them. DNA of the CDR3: TGCGCCAGCAGCTTGGTTTCGCTATTCTCTGAAGCTTTCTTT. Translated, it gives CASSLVSLFSEAFF.

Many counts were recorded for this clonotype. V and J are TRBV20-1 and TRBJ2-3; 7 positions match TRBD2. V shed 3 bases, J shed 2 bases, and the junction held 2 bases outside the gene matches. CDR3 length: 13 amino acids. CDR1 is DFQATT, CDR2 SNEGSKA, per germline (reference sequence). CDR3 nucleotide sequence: TGCAGTGCTAGGAGCGGGGTCACAGATACGCAGTATTTT. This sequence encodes CSARSGVTDTQYF.